Presented here are 29 T cell receptor beta chains from one specimen sequenced in a study of patients and donors after allogeneic stem cell transplantation. TCRdb reanalysed the RT-PCR reads using MiXCR and keeps one entry per CDR3 protein. The sample shows approximately 200,000 distinct CDR3 sequences, roughly two fifths of them seen only once. The sequencing sample was made of blood, either unsorted or a sorted T cell fraction (not recorded which). Receptors originate from a human donor who was either an allogeneic HSCT recipient or a stem cell or donor lymphocyte infusion donor (not recorded which). It is not recorded whose cells these are; they may come from a transplant donor.

The chain couples TRBV6-6 to TRBJ2-7; the D is unclear. The V end was cut by 0 bases, the J end by 5 bases, with 11 bases between. The germline gives CDR1 MNHNY, CDR2 SVGAGI (reference sequence). This CDR3 comprises 14 residues. The CDR3 DNA is TGTGCCAGCAGTTACTCGGTCCGTGTGAACGAGCAGTACTTC. Its translation is CASSYSVRVNEQYF.

The chain combines TRBV6-2 or TRBV6-3 with TRBJ2-5; 7 nucleotides match TRBD1. The junction had 4 bases not matched to a gene; V was cut back by 5 bases and J by 4 bases. From germline, CDR1 is MNHEY and CDR2 SVGEGT. The CDR3 runs 13 residues. This CDR3 is CASSTDRVETQYF. The CDR3 nucleotides are TGTGCCAGCAGTACCGACAGGGTAGAGACCCAGTACTTC.

The genes are TRBV5-1 and TRBJ1-2, with a weak D call TRBD1 (5 bases). Looked up from germline, CDR1 is SGHRS and CDR2 is YFSETQ. There are 15 residues in the CDR3. The germline V and J ends were trimmed by 6 bases and 6 bases, with 21 bases remaining between them. The CDR3 loop is CASTRDFRTLDGYTF. Written as DNA, the CDR3 is TGCGCCAGCACTAGGGACTTTAGGACACTCGATGGCTACACCTTC.

This clonotype was counted only a few times. The genes are TRBV25-1 and TRBJ1-3, with TRBD1 matching 7 bases. CDR1 is MGHDK, CDR2 SYGVNS, per germline. The CDR3 runs to 16 residues. V was pared by 7 bases and J by 2 bases, with 11 bases of the junction left unmatched. CDR3 protein: CASTEVGTAAGNTIYF. CDR3 nucleotide sequence: TGTGCCAGCACTGAGGTCGGGACAGCGGCTGGAAACACCATATATTTT.

The sample holds a few counts of this clonotype. The V gene is TRBV7-2, the J gene TRBJ1-5; 10 positions match TRBD1. Looked up from germline, CDR1 is SGHTA and CDR2 is FQGNSA. Trimming cost V 5 bases and J 3 bases; bases outside gene matches: 7. The CDR3 covers 16 residues. The chain's CDR3 is CASSQPGQGFNQPQHF. The CDR3 DNA reads as TGTGCCAGCAGCCAACCGGGACAGGGGTTCAATCAGCCCCAGCATTTT.

This clonotype was observed a handful of times. The chain uses TRBV12-5 and TRBJ1-1, with D uncertain. V shed 4 bases and J shed 2 bases, with 11 bases lying between them. This CDR3 comprises 14 residues. Germline lookup yields CDR1 LGHNT and CDR2 FRNRAP. CDR3 in amino acids: CASGSNPGNTEAFF. The CDR3 coding sequence is TGTGCTAGTGGTTCAAACCCGGGCAACACTGAAGCTTTCTTT.

The chain recombines TRBV4-1 with TRBJ2-7, with 10 bases fitting TRBD1. This CDR3 comprises 15 residues. J was trimmed by 3 bases and V by 0 bases; bases with no gene match: 2. CDR1 is MGHRA, CDR2 YSYEKL, per germline. CDR3 sequence: CASSQDGTGVYEQYF. As DNA, the CDR3 is TGCGCCAGCAGCCAAGATGGGACAGGGGTCTACGAGCAGTACTTC.

Only a few counts were recorded for this clonotype. The chain employs TRBV12-3 or TRBV12-4 and TRBJ1-6, with 8 bases fitting TRBD1. CDR3 length equals 14 residues. V was pared by 3 bases and J by 10 bases, with 5 bases of the junction left unmatched. CDR3 in DNA: TGTGCCAGCAGTTTGGAGACAGGGGCATCACCCCTCCACTTT. Translating gives CASSLETGASPLHF.

In its sample, this clonotype was seen a few times. The genes are TRBV19 and TRBJ1-2; D possibly corresponds to TRBD1 (6 bases). CDR3 length: 14 amino acids. V lost 3 bases and J 7 bases, leaving 15 bases between the germline ends. Per the germline V gene, CDR1 is LNHDA and CDR2 is SQIVND (reference sequence). The CDR3 coding sequence is TGTGCCAGTAGTATTTTTGGGGGGCAAGTTGGCTACACCTTC. Translated: CASSIFGGQVGYTF. Looking up the rest from reference TRBV19 and TRBJ1-2 gives the full variable domain: DGGITQSPKYLFRKEGQNVTLSCEQNLNHDAMYWYRQDPGQGLRLIYYSQIVNDFQKGDIAEGYSVSREKKESFPLTVTSAQKNPTAFYLCASSIFGGQVGYTFGSGTRLTVV.

This chain connects TRBV20-1 to TRBJ1-2, with 7 bases matching TRBD1. After removal of 3 bases from V and 6 bases from J, the junction contained 16 bases not matched to a gene. The CDR3 consists of 16 residues. Germline V gene sequence: CDR1 DFQATT, CDR2 SNEGSKA (reference sequence). CDR3 DNA: TGCAGTGCTAGCCTTGCGGGGACAGAGGTGAAGAATGGCTACACCTTC. Protein product: CSASLAGTEVKNGYTF.

V is TRBV4-1 and J is TRBJ2-2, with D possibly matching TRBD1 (5 bases). CDR3 size: 15 residues. V gave up 1 base and J gave up 2 bases, with 8 bases separating them. In germline, CDR1 is MGHRA, CDR2 YSYEKL. CDR3 nucleotide sequence: TGCGCCAGCAGCCAAGTGGGGCTAAACACCGGGGAGCTGTTTTTT. The encoded protein is CASSQVGLNTGELFF.

This sequence joins TRBV15 and TRBJ2-7; D is perhaps TRBD1 (5 bases). The germline V gene encodes CDR1 LNHNV and CDR2 YYDKDF (reference sequence). The CDR3 runs 15 residues. The V gene lost 3 bases and the J gene lost 0 bases, with 12 bases spanning the gap. The CDR3 DNA reads as TGTGCCACCAGCAGTAAGTACAGGAGCTCCTACGAGCAGTACTTC. It translates to CATSSKYRSSYEQYF.

The CDR3 DNA reads TGCAGTGCTAGCCTTAGCAGGGGGCACACTGAAGCTTTCTTT. This translates into CSASLSRGHTEAFF. This chain uses TRBV20-1 with TRBJ1-1; 8 bases align to TRBD1. J was trimmed by 3 bases and V by 3 bases; bases with no gene match: 6. Germline values: CDR1 DFQATT, CDR2 SNEGSKA (reference sequence). This CDR3 has 14 residues.

The rearrangement joins TRBV10-3 to TRBJ2-1, with a possible D match to TRBD1 (5 bases). Trimming took 8 bases from V and 7 from J, leaving 21 bases between them. The germline CDR1 and CDR2 sequences are ENHRY and SYGVKD. The CDR3 is 15 residues long. The CDR3 region is CAIAAFPDSWNEQFF. The CDR3 region has the DNA TGTGCCATCGCAGCATTCCCAGACAGCTGGAATGAGCAGTTCTTC.

The rearrangement links TRBV12-3 or TRBV12-4 to TRBJ1-2, with D possibly TRBD1 on 6 matching bases. With 5 bases removed from V and 8 bases from J, the gap between germline ends came to 18 bases. The CDR3 covers 14 residues. CDR3: CASSLQGALGGYTF. CDR3 nucleotides: TGTGCCAGCAGTCTACAGGGAGCCCTAGGGGGCTACACCTTC.

This clonotype was detected a few times. The V and J genes are TRBV20-1 and TRBJ1-6; 9 bases map to TRBD1. Germline V gives CDR1 DFQATT, CDR2 SNEGSKA (reference sequence). The CDR3 is made up of 15 amino acids. V was pared by 3 bases and J by 7 bases, with 7 bases of the junction left unmatched. The CDR3 coding sequence is TGCAGTGCTAGTTTTACGGGACAGGGAAATTCACCCCTCCACTTT. As protein: CSASFTGQGNSPLHF.

This clonotype appeared a few times. This rearrangement joins TRBV29-1 to TRBJ1-1; D unresolved. V was pared by 0 bases and J by 6 bases, with 5 bases between. The CDR3 totals 11 residues. In germline, CDR1 is SQVTM, CDR2 ANQGSEA. The CDR3 DNA follows: TGCAGCGTTGAAGAAAGGTCTGAAGCTTTCTTT. Translated, it gives CSVEERSEAFF.

This chain links TRBV4-1 with TRBJ2-3; TRBD2 might be the D (6 bases). The CDR3 extends over 15 amino acids. Germline CDR1 reads MGHRA; CDR2 reads YSYEKL. V dropped 0 bases and J dropped 3 bases, with 10 bases sitting between them. The CDR3 sequence: CASSQDGLATDTQYF. Here the CDR3 DNA reads TGCGCCAGCAGCCAAGATGGGCTAGCGACAGATACGCAGTATTTT.

This clonotype is a singleton in its sample. V is TRBV4-1 and J is TRBJ1-5; maybe TRBD1 (5 bases). CDR3 length equals 16 residues. Germline V gene sequence: CDR1 MGHRA, CDR2 YSYEKL. Trimming removed 0 bases from V and 3 bases from J, with 12 bases in between. The CDR3: CASSQESWGNNQPQHF. In DNA form, the CDR3 reads TGCGCCAGCAGCCAAGAAAGCTGGGGGAACAATCAGCCCCAGCATTTT.

V usage is TRBV19 and J usage is TRBJ2-5; D ambiguous. CDR1 LNHDA and CDR2 SQIVND come from the germline V gene (reference sequence). The V end was cut by 3 bases, the J end by 5 bases, with 10 bases between. This CDR3 has 13 amino acids. CDR3 nucleotides: TGTGCCAGTAGTATTAAGGCCCGGGAGACCCAGTACTTC. This codes for CASSIKARETQYF.

The gene calls are TRBV18 and TRBJ1-4; TRBD1 might be the D (6 bases). This CDR3 is 13 amino acids long. Trimming stripped 5 bases from V and 7 bases from J, with 11 bases between. The germline V gene has CDR1 KGHSH and CDR2 LQKENI. The CDR3 bases are TGTGCCAGCTCAGGGCCAGGGGCTGAAAAACTGTTTTTT. Amino acids: CASSGPGAEKLFF.

The chain links TRBV12-3 or TRBV12-4 to TRBJ1-4; D possibly corresponds to TRBD1 (5 bases). The V and J ends lost 6 bases and 8 bases respectively, with 19 bases between them. The CDR3 is made up of 15 amino acids. The CDR3 bases are TGTGCCAGCAGCCAAATGGGGGTCCCGGGCGAAAAACTGTTTTTT. It encodes CASSQMGVPGEKLFF.

The V call is TRBV10-3, the J call TRBJ1-1; D perhaps matches TRBD1 (6 bases). V shed 3 bases and J shed 2 bases, with 7 bases lying between them. Germline CDR1 is ENHRY and CDR2 is SYGVKD. The CDR3 is 13 amino acids. DNA for the CDR3: TGTGCCATCAGTGAACAGGGCAACACTGAAGCTTTCTTT. It translates to CAISEQGNTEAFF.

The chain joins TRBV10-3 to TRBJ2-2; 10 nucleotides align to TRBD2. V was pared by 2 bases and J by 3 bases, with 0 bases of the junction left unmatched. Germline CDR1 reads ENHRY; CDR2 reads SYGVKD. CDR3 length: 15 amino acids. The CDR3 coding sequence is TGTGCCATCAGTGAGACTAGCGGGGACACCGGGGAGCTGTTTTTT. It specifies CAISETSGDTGELFF.

The J gene is TRBJ2-7, the V gene TRBV5-1; 11 positions match TRBD1. The junction had 3 bases not matched to a gene; V was cut back by 0 bases and J by 4 bases. Germline CDR1 reads SGHRS; CDR2 reads YFSETQ. The CDR3 is 15 amino acids. The CDR3 sequence is CASSLEGTGGYEQYF. In DNA, the CDR3 is TGCGCCAGCAGCTTGGAGGGGACAGGGGGATACGAGCAGTACTTC.

Only a few counts were recorded for this clonotype. The rearrangement links TRBV12-3 or TRBV12-4 to TRBJ1-1; D is unclear. Trimming stripped 2 bases from V and 3 bases from J, with 7 bases between. There are 13 residues in the CDR3. The CDR3 loop is CASSLNGHTEAFF. The CDR3 DNA follows: TGTGCCAGCAGTTTAAACGGACACACTGAAGCTTTCTTT.

A few counts support this clonotype. The chain has TRBV6-5 and TRBJ2-2, with D unresolved. Trimming took off 0 bases at V and 4 bases at J, with 9 bases between the two ends. This CDR3 spans 15 amino acids. Germline CDR1 reads MNHEY; CDR2 reads SVGAGI. The CDR3 nucleotides are TGTGCCAGCAGTTACTCTCCAGCCATCACCGGGGAGCTGTTTTTT. It specifies CASSYSPAITGELFF.

This chain connects TRBV7-2 to TRBJ2-1; 13 bases line up with TRBD2. CDR1 and CDR2 from the germline V gene are SGHTA and FQGNSA. This CDR3 is built from 22 residues. The trim removed 2 bases at V and 1 base at J, leaving 17 bases unmatched. The CDR3 loop reads CASSLSRLAGGPPKGSYNEQFF. In DNA form, the CDR3 reads TGTGCCAGCAGCTTATCCAGACTAGCGGGGGGACCCCCGAAAGGTTCCTACAATGAGCAGTTCTTC. Full variable domain (remainder filled in from reference TRBV7-2 and TRBJ2-1): GAGVSQSPSNKVTEKGKDVELRCDPISGHTALYWYRQSLGQGLEFLIYFQGNSAPDKSGLPSDRFSAERTGGSVSTLTIQRTQQEDSAVYLCASSLSRLAGGPPKGSYNEQFFGPGTRLTVL.

V usage is TRBV18 and J usage is TRBJ1-2, with a weak D call TRBD1 (5 bases). Trimming removed 6 bases at V and 2 bases at J, with 10 bases between. Germline assignment: CDR1 KGHSH and CDR2 LQKENI. This CDR3 spans 13 amino acids. CDR3 protein: CASSAGGNYGYTF. The CDR3 nucleotides are TGTGCCAGCTCCGCCGGGGGAAACTATGGCTACACCTTC. Full variable domain (outside the CDR3, taken from reference TRBV18 and TRBJ1-2): NAGVMQNPRHLVRRRGQEARLRCSPMKGHSHVYWYRQLPEEGLKFMVYLQKENIIDESGMPKERFSAEFPKEGPSILRIQQVVRGDSAAYFCASSAGGNYGYTFGSGTRLTVV.